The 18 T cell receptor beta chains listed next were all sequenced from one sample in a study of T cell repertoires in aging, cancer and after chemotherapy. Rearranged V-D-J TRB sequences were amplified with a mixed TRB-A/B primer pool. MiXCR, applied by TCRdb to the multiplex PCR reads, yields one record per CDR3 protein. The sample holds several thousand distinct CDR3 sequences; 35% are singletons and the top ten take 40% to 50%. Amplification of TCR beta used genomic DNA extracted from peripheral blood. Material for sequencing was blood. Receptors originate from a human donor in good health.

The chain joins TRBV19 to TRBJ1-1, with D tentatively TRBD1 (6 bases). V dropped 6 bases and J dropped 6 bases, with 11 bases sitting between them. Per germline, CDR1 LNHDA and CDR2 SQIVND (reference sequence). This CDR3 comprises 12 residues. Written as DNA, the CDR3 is TGTGCCAGTAGGGGGGGGGCCCCTGAAGCTTTCTTT. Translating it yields CASRGGAPEAFF.

CDR3 loop: CSARVELAGGETQYF. In nucleotides, the CDR3 is TGCAGTGCTAGAGTGGAACTAGCGGGAGGAGAGACCCAGTACTTC. The rearrangement uses TRBV20-1 and TRBJ2-5; TRBD2 aligns across 12 bases. The germline CDR1 and CDR2 sequences are DFQATT and SNEGSKA (reference sequence). J was trimmed by 4 bases and V by 1 base; bases with no gene match: 4. The CDR3 consists of 15 residues.

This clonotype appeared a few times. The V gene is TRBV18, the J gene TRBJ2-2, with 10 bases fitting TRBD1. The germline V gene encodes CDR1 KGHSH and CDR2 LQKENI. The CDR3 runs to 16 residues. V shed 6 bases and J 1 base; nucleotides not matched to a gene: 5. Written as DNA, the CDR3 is TGTGCCAGCTCGGAACGGGACAGGGGGAACACCGGGGAGCTGTTTTTT. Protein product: CASSERDRGNTGELFF.

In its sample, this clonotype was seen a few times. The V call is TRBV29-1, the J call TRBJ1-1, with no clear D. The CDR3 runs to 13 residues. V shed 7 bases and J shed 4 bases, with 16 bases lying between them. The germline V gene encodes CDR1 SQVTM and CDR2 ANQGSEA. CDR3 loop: CSAQDWATTEAFF. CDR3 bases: TGCAGCGCGCAGGATTGGGCAACCACTGAAGCTTTCTTT. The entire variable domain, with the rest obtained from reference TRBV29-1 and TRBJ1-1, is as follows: SAVISQKPSRDICQRGTSLTIQCQVDSQVTMMFWYRQQPGQSLTLIATANQGSEATYESGFVIDKFPISRPNLTFSTLTVSNMSPEDSSIYLCSAQDWATTEAFFGQGTRLTVV.

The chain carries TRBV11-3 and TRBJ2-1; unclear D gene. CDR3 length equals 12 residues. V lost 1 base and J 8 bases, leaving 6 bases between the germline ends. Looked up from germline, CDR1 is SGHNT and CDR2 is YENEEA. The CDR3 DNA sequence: TGTGCCAGCAGCTTAGCCGATTATGAGCAGTTCTTC. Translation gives CASSLADYEQFF.

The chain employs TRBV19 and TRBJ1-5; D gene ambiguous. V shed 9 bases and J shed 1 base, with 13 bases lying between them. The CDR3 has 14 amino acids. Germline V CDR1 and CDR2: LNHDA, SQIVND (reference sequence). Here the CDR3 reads CASRRETSNQPQHF. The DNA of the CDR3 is TGTGCCAGCAGAAGAGAAACCAGCAATCAGCCCCAGCATTTT.

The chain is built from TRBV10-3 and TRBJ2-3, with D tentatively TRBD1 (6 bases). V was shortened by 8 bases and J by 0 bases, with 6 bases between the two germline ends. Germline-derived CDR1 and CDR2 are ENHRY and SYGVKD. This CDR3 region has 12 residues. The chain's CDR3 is CAIGGSTDTQYF. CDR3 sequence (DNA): TGTGCCATCGGGGGCAGCACAGATACGCAGTATTTT.

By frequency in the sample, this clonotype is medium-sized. CDR3 amino acids: CASSLPGTRSTDTQYF. The CDR3 DNA reads as TGTGCCAGCAGCTTACCCGGGACTCGAAGCACAGATACGCAGTATTTT. The chain has TRBV5-4 and TRBJ2-3; tentative D call: TRBD2 (6 bases). CDR3 size: 16 residues. Germline CDR1 SGHNT, CDR2 YYREEE (reference sequence). Between the trimmed V and J ends, which lost 2 bases and 0 bases, there was a span of 13 bases.

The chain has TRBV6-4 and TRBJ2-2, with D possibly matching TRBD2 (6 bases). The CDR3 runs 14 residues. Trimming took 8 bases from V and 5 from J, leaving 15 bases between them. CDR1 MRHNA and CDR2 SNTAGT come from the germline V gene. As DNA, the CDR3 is TGTGCCAGCGCAAGGGACTTTTCGACCGGGGAGCTGTTTTTT. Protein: CASARDFSTGELFF.

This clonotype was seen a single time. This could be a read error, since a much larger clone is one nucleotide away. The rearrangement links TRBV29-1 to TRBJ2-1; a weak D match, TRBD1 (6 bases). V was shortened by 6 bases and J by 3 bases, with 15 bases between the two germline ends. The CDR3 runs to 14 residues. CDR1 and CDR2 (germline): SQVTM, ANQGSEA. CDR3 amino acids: CSVMRGLGYNEQFF. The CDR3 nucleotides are TGCAGCGTCATGAGGGGGTTAGGCTACAATGAGCAGTTCTTC.

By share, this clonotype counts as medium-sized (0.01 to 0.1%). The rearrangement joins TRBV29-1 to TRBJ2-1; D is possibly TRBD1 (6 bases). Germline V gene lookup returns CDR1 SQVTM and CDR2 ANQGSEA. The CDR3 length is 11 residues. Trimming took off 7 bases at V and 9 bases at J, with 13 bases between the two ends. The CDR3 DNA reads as TGCAGCGCTCCTACAGGGAGTGAGCAGTTCTTC. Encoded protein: CSAPTGSEQFF.

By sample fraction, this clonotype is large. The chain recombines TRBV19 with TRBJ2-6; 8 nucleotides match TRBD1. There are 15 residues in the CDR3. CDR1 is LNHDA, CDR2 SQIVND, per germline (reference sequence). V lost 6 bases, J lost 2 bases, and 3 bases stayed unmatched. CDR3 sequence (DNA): TGTGCCAGTAGCTCGGACAGGGCTGGGGCCAACGTCCTGACTTTC. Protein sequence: CASSSDRAGANVLTF.

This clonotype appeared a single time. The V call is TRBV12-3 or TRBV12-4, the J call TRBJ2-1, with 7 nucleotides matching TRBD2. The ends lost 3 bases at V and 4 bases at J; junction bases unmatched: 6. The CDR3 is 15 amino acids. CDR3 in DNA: TGTGCCAGCAGTTTCCCGGGGGGTTCTTACAATGAGCAGTTCTTC. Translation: CASSFPGGSYNEQFF.

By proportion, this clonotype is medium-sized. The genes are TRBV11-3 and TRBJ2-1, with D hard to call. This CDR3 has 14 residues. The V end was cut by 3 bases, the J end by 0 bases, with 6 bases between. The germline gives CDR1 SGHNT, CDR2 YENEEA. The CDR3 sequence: CASSFLRSYNEQFF. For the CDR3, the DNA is TGTGCCAGCAGCTTCCTGCGCTCCTACAATGAGCAGTTCTTC.

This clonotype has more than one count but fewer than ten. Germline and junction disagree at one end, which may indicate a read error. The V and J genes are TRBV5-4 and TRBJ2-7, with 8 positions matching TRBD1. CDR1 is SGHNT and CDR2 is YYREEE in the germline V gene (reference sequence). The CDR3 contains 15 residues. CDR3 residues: CASSSPGQGSYEQYF. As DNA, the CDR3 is TGTGCCAGTAGCTCACCCGGACAGGGCTCCTACGAGCAGTACTTC. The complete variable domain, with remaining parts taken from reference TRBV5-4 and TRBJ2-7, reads ETGVTQSPTHLIKTRGQQVTLRCSSQSGHNTVSWYQQALGQGPQFIFQYYREEENGRGNFPPRFSGLQFPNYSSELNVNALELDDSALYLCASSSPGQGSYEQYFGPGTRLTVT.

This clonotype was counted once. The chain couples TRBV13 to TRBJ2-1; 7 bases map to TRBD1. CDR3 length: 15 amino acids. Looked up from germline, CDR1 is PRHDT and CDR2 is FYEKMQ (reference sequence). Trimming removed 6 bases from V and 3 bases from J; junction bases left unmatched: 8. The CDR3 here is CASRPTGVSYNEQFF. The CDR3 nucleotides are TGTGCCAGCAGACCCACAGGGGTTAGCTACAATGAGCAGTTCTTC.

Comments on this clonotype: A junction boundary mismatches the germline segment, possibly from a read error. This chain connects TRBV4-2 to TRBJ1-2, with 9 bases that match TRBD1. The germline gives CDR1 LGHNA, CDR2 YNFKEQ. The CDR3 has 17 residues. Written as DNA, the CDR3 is TGCGCCAGCAGCCAAGGCACCGTGGACAGGGGACTCTATGGCTACACCTTC. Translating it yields CASSQGTVDRGLYGYTF.

CDR3 sequence reads: CASSRTPQGFDTEAFF. CDR3 sequence (DNA): TGTGCCAGCAGCCGTACTCCACAGGGATTCGACACTGAAGCTTTCTTT. The chain combines TRBV7-9 with TRBJ1-1, with D possibly TRBD1 on 6 matching bases. V was pared by 5 bases and J by 3 bases, with 19 bases between. Germline V gene data show CDR1 as SEHNR and CDR2 as FQNEAQ (reference sequence). The CDR3 spans 16 residues.